According to its frequency, the clone carrying this TCR beta chain is medium-sized. Approximately 36,000 genome equivalents of blood DNA were amplified for TRB. The CDR3 has 17 amino acids. Germline-derived CDR1 and CDR2 are SGHDT and YYEEEE. The source of the sample is a study of T cell clusters in autoimmune cytopenias. TRB was amplified by touch-down multiplex PCR, primer pools A and B combined. TCRdb re-analyzed the multiplex PCR reads; it lists each CDR3 protein once, without DNA. This listing includes around 4,300 distinct CDR3 sequences. These same data were also listed under a study on T cell repertoires in aging, cancer and after chemotherapy.

Sequencing input: peripheral blood. This rearrangement joins TRBV5-6 to TRBJ2-5; absent DNA, TCRdb's TRBD1 call cannot be checked. The sequence came from a human donor in good health. The CDR3 is CASSLAEDSWYQETQYF.